The 14 T cell receptor beta chains given below trace back to one sample, sequenced in a study of cytomegalovirus exposure and HLA in healthy donors. Primers included in the PCR were 60 Vbeta and 13 Jbeta primers. Assay: immunoSEQ multiplex PCR; the TCRdb copy retains only in-frame clones and omits some. Among roughly 140,000 clones, about three quarters were seen once, and the ten largest hold 1.5% to 2%. The sequenced sample was PBMCs. The receptors here all came from a woman aged 25 to 45 in good health and CMV-seronegative.

V is TRBV6-6 and J is TRBJ2-7, with 9 nucleotides matching TRBD1. The germline gives CDR1 MNHNY, CDR2 SVGAGI (reference sequence). The CDR3 spans 13 residues. The trim removed 5 bases at V and 6 bases at J, leaving 5 bases unmatched. CDR3 residues: CASSPRQGGEQYF. DNA of the CDR3: TGTGCCAGCAGTCCCCGACAGGGGGGCGAGCAGTACTTC.

This clone was counted a single time. The rearrangement links TRBV6-5 to TRBJ1-3; unclear D gene. V gave up 6 bases and J gave up 4 bases, with 13 bases separating them. CDR1 and CDR2 from the germline V gene are MNHEY and SVGAGI. This CDR3 has 14 residues. The CDR3 DNA follows: TGTGCCAGCAGACCCGAGTTCGCCGGAAACACCATATATTTT. Its protein is CASRPEFAGNTIYF.

The rearrangement joins TRBV7-8 to TRBJ2-7; TRBD1 is a possible D gene (6 bases). V shed 4 bases and J shed 4 bases, with 8 bases lying between them. Germline V gene lookup returns CDR1 SGHVS and CDR2 FQNEAQ. There are 12 residues in the CDR3. Written as DNA, the CDR3 is TGTGCCAGCAGCTCCGGACAGTACGAGCAGTACTTC. Its translation is CASSSGQYEQYF.

V gene TRBV29-1 combines with J gene TRBJ2-1; 10 positions agree with TRBD1. Germline V gene sequence: CDR1 SQVTM, CDR2 ANQGSEA. Losses at the gene ends were 6 bases for V and 0 bases for J; bases not matched to a gene: 5. The CDR3 is made up of 15 amino acids. The CDR3, as DNA: TGCAGCGTCGGGACAGGGGCCAACTCCTACAATGAGCAGTTCTTC. This gives the protein CSVGTGANSYNEQFF.

This clone was counted between two and nine times. Distinct nucleotide sequences in the sample also encode this CDR3. The chain carries TRBV15 and TRBJ1-2; 9 nucleotides agree with TRBD1. The CDR3 spans 14 residues. CDR1 is LNHNV, CDR2 YYDKDF, per germline (reference sequence). With V trimmed by 3 bases and J by 1 base, 0 bases remained unmatched. CDR3 nucleotides: TGTGCCACCAGCAGGGACAGGGGTAACTATGGCTACACCTTC. This sequence encodes CATSRDRGNYGYTF.

The chain uses TRBV13 and TRBJ1-3; 7 nucleotides match TRBD1. After removal of 0 bases from V and 4 bases from J, the junction contained 3 bases not matched to a gene. This CDR3 comprises 15 residues. Germline CDR1 and CDR2: PRHDT and FYEKMQ (reference sequence). Here the CDR3 DNA reads TGTGCCAGCAGCTTAGGAGACAGGGTCGGAAACACCATATATTTT. This codes for CASSLGDRVGNTIYF.

This chain uses TRBV7-2 with TRBJ2-1; 8 bases agree with TRBD1. The CDR3 extends over 13 amino acids. V shed 4 bases and J 10 bases; nucleotides not matched to a gene: 6. CDR1 and CDR2 (germline): SGHTA, FQGNSA. CDR3 residues: CASSSDRVYEQFF. CDR3 DNA sequence: TGTGCCAGCAGCTCGGACAGGGTTTACGAGCAGTTCTTC.

This clone was detected once. This chain links TRBV27 with TRBJ2-7; maybe TRBD2 (5 bases). V was cut by 5 bases and J by 1 base, with 15 bases left in between. The CDR3 is 15 residues long. Germline V gene lookup returns CDR1 MNHEY and CDR2 SMNVEV (reference sequence). CDR3 coding DNA: TGTGCCAGCAGTCCCCTGAGCGGCGTTTCCTACGAGCAGTACTTC. As protein: CASSPLSGVSYEQYF.

The chain employs TRBV19 and TRBJ1-1; D perhaps matches TRBD1 (6 bases). The CDR3 has 14 residues. Trimming removed 6 bases from V and 7 bases from J, with 18 bases in between. The germline V gene encodes CDR1 LNHDA and CDR2 SQIVND (reference sequence). The CDR3 loop reads CASRLDSLTFEAFF. The CDR3, as DNA: TGTGCCAGTAGATTGGACAGCTTGACCTTTGAAGCTTTCTTT.

The V call is TRBV30, the J call TRBJ2-5, with D possibly being TRBD2 (7 bases). The CDR3 contains 15 residues. Germline V CDR1 and CDR2: GTSNPN, SVGIG (reference sequence). Deletions cut 0 bases from V and 5 bases from J, with 16 bases between. The CDR3 sequence: CAWSVLGGGRETQYF. CDR3 in DNA: TGTGCCTGGAGTGTCCTAGGGGGGGGCAGGGAGACCCAGTACTTC. Supplemented by reference TRBV30 and TRBJ2-5, the full variable domain reads SQTIHQWPATLVQPVGSPLSLECTVEGTSNPNLYWYRQAAGRGLQLLFYSVGIGQISSEVPQNLSASRPQDRQFILSSKKLLLSDSGFYLCAWSVLGGGRETQYFGPGTRLLVL.

This clone came up a few times. The chain employs TRBV10-3 and TRBJ1-1; a weak D match, TRBD1 (6 bases). V lost 1 base to trimming and J lost 4 bases, with 10 bases between them. The CDR3 totals 14 residues. Germline-derived CDR1 and CDR2 are ENHRY and SYGVKD. The chain's CDR3 is CAISEYQGGTEAFF. As DNA, the CDR3 is TGTGCCATCAGTGAGTATCAAGGGGGCACTGAAGCTTTCTTT.

The gene calls are TRBV5-1 and TRBJ1-2, with TRBD1 as a possible D gene (5 bases). The germline CDR1 and CDR2 sequences are SGHRS and YFSETQ. The CDR3 extends over 13 amino acids. Between the trimmed V and J ends, which lost 4 bases and 4 bases, there was a span of 11 bases. The CDR3 region is CASSLDIRYGYTF. The CDR3, as DNA: TGCGCCAGCAGCCTGGACATTCGCTATGGCTACACCTTC. The full variable domain, in which reference TRBV5-1 and TRBJ1-2 provide the parts outside the CDR3, is KAGVTQTPRYLIKTRGQQVTLSCSPISGHRSVSWYQQTPGQGLQFLFEYFSETQRNKGNFPGRFSGRQFSNSRSEMNVSTLELGDSALYLCASSLDIRYGYTFGSGTRLTVV.

The V and J genes are TRBV18 and TRBJ1-6; D is unclear. The germline V and J ends were trimmed by 4 bases and 8 bases, with 9 bases remaining between them. Germline CDR1 reads KGHSH; CDR2 reads LQKENI. CDR3 length: 13 residues. CDR3 in amino acids: CASSQGGDSPLHF. CDR3 in DNA: TGTGCCAGCTCACAGGGAGGAGATTCACCCCTCCACTTT.

The chain employs TRBV4-2 and TRBJ2-7; D is perhaps TRBD2 (5 bases). CDR3 length: 14 residues. CDR1 and CDR2 (germline): LGHNA, YNFKEQ. Trimming removed 4 bases from V and 2 bases from J, with 12 bases in between. CDR3 in DNA: TGTGCCAGCAGCCCAAGAGTCGGGGCCTACGAGCAGTACTTC. Protein product: CASSPRVGAYEQYF.